This note documents a single T cell receptor (beta chain) sequence. The antigen is unknown. The data originate from a study of PD-L1 blockade in urothelial cancer. Each patient contributed between 1 and 8 total time points of blood mononuclear cells, pretreatment and during treatment. Study results and limitations: Sub-median blood TCR clonality before treatment predicted longer survival.

The CDR3 is made up of 16 amino acids. V shed 5 bases and J 4 bases; nucleotides not matched to a gene: 5. Germline CDR1 reads MNHEY; CDR2 reads SMNVEV (reference sequence). Synthetic analogs of TCR templates were spiked into every PCR. The data were produced by immunoSEQ multiplex PCR, yet TCRdb's version contains in-frame clones alone and is incomplete. Of around 80,000 clones detected, about nine tenths appear once; the ten largest clones hold roughly 5.7%. The material was PBMCs, obtained around atezolizumab (anti-PD-L1) treatment. This receptor was identified in a woman aged 70-85 years with urothelial cancer. The V call is TRBV27, the J call TRBJ1-6; TRBD1 aligns across 10 bases. CDR3 nucleotide sequence: TGTGCCAGCAGTCCCGGGACAGGGGTATATAATTCACCCCTCCACTTT. It translates to CASSPGTGVYNSPLHF.